Shown below are 11 T cell receptor beta chains from a single sample sequenced in a study of T cells after yellow fever vaccination. TCRdb re-called the 5' RACE reads with MiXCR, one entry per CDR3 protein. Of a few hundred thousand distinct CDR3 sequences listed, under 5% are singletons. Sequenced here: PBMCs, sampled 5 days after the yellow fever booster vaccination. These receptors were obtained from a man aged 18 to 30 who received the YFV17D yellow fever vaccine.

The chain employs TRBV30 and TRBJ2-3; D is perhaps TRBD2 (7 bases). The CDR3 is made up of 11 amino acids. V lost 7 bases and J lost 8, with 13 bases in between. Germline CDR1 is GTSNPN and CDR2 is SVGIG (reference sequence). This CDR3 reads CASLRGGTQYF. As DNA, the CDR3 is TGTGCCTCCCTTAGGGGGGGTACGCAGTATTTT.

The chain recombines TRBV4-1 with TRBJ2-7; 7 bases map to TRBD1. The V and J ends lost 1 base and 0 bases, in that order; junction bases with no gene match: 6. The germline V gene encodes CDR1 MGHRA and CDR2 YSYEKL. The CDR3 runs 16 residues. CDR3 coding DNA: TGCGCCAGCAGCCAAGGGGACAGAAGGAGCTCCTACGAGCAGTACTTC. Translated: CASSQGDRRSSYEQYF.

The V call is TRBV9, the J call TRBJ1-2, with TRBD1 identical over 9 bases. The ends lost 3 bases at V and 4 bases at J; junction bases unmatched: 7. The CDR3 has 15 residues. Germline values: CDR1 SGDLS, CDR2 YYNGEE. The CDR3 loop reads CASSAWTGDIYGYTF. The DNA of the CDR3 is TGTGCCAGCAGCGCTTGGACAGGGGACATCTATGGCTACACCTTC.

This clonotype came up a few times. The chain recombines TRBV5-1 with TRBJ1-5, with D perhaps matching TRBD1 (5 bases). Germline lookup yields CDR1 SGHRS and CDR2 YFSETQ. V lost 4 bases and J 4 bases, leaving 18 bases between the germline ends. The CDR3 has 16 amino acids. The chain's CDR3 is CASSLIHQGLNQPQHF. The CDR3 DNA reads TGCGCCAGCAGCCTAATACACCAGGGCCTTAATCAGCCCCAGCATTTT.

This clonotype was found a few times. The chain joins TRBV7-8 to TRBJ2-5; 7 bases map to TRBD1. CDR3 length equals 14 residues. V gave up 2 bases and J gave up 5 bases; unmatched junction bases: 5. Germline V lookup: CDR1 SGHVS, CDR2 FQNEAQ. CDR3 nucleotide sequence: TGTGCCAGCAGCTTATACGAGGGGGCGGAGACCCAGTACTTC. This codes for CASSLYEGAETQYF.

This clonotype was found many times. This chain links TRBV6-2 or TRBV6-3 with TRBJ2-4; D gene ambiguous. CDR3 size: 14 residues. With 1 base removed from V and 0 bases from J, the gap between germline ends came to 4 bases. Germline V CDR1 and CDR2: MNHEY, SVGEGT. The CDR3 DNA reads TGTGCCAGCAGTTACTATCAAGCCAAAAACATTCAGTACTTC. It is translated as CASSYYQAKNIQYF.

The chain carries TRBV12-3 or TRBV12-4 and TRBJ2-1, with a weak D call TRBD2 (5 bases). The V end was cut by 6 bases, the J end by 4 bases, with 19 bases between. CDR3 length: 16 amino acids. CDR3 residues: CASSLGTTIPYNEQFF. The DNA of the CDR3 is TGTGCCAGCAGCTTGGGTACGACTATACCGTACAATGAGCAGTTCTTC.

Ten or more counts support this clonotype. V usage is TRBV5-1 and J usage is TRBJ2-2, with 7 bases matching TRBD1. The CDR3 contains 15 residues. Unmatched junction bases numbered 5, after V lost 3 bases and J lost 3 bases. Germline CDR1 and CDR2: SGHRS and YFSETQ. In nucleotides, the CDR3 is TGCGCCAGCAGCTGGGAAACAGGGGACACCGGGGAGCTGTTTTTT. Translation: CASSWETGDTGELFF.

This clonotype turned up a few times. V usage is TRBV5-6 and J usage is TRBJ2-1; D may correspond to TRBD1 or TRBD2 (6 bases each). The V end was cut by 5 bases, the J end by 6 bases, with 21 bases between. Germline V gives CDR1 SGHDT, CDR2 YYEEEE. The CDR3 contains 16 residues. The CDR3 region is CASRSPGAPLINEQFF. The CDR3 DNA is TGTGCCAGCAGATCACCGGGGGCGCCCCTCATCAATGAGCAGTTCTTC.

In this sample, this clonotype turned up many times. The CDR3 DNA reads as TGTGCCAGCAGCCAAGATTTTGCAGATCCCTCTGGAAACACCATATATTTT. Its translation is CASSQDFADPSGNTIYF. The V and J genes are TRBV3-1 and TRBJ1-3; no definite D call. V lost 0 bases to trimming and J lost 0 bases, with 12 bases between them. The length of the CDR3 is 17 residues. Germline loops: CDR1 LGHDT, CDR2 YNNKEL (reference sequence).

This clonotype was counted a few times. The V and J genes are TRBV6-2 or TRBV6-3 and TRBJ1-1, with a weak D call TRBD1 (5 bases). The CDR3 runs 13 residues. Germline CDR1 is MNHEY and CDR2 is SVGEGT. The ends were cut back, 0 bases at V and 5 bases at J, with 7 bases in the middle. CDR3 DNA sequence: TGTGCCAGCAGTTACTCTGGGGCGACTGAAGCTTTCTTT. It codes for CASSYSGATEAFF.